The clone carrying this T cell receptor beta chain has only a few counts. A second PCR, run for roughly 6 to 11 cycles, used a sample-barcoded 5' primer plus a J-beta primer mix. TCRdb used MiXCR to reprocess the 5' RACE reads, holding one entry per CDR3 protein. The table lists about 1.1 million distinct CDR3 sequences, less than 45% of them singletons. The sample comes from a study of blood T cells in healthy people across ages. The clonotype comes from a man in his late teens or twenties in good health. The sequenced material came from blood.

The CDR3 is CASSPSLGEGSYGYTF. In DNA, the CDR3 is TGTGCCAGCAGCCCATCTCTAGGGGAGGGATCCTATGGCTACACCTTC. J is TRBJ1-2 and V is TRBV14, with D perhaps TRBD1 (5 bases). V lost 4 bases to trimming and J lost 4 bases, with 19 bases between them. Germline CDR1 is SGHDN and CDR2 is FVKESK. The CDR3 has 16 residues.